Listed here is a single TCR beta chain. Germline values: CDR1 SGHDT, CDR2 YYEEEE. The CDR3 is 15 residues long. V was cut by 4 bases and J by 3 bases, with 17 bases left in between. The source of the sample is a study of blood T cell repertoires in COVID-19. Sequencing was performed with immunoSEQ multiplex PCR; in TCRdb, only in-frame clones are kept and a portion is missing. This table holds approximately 150,000 clones, around 87% found once. Input material: peripheral blood. The chain combines TRBV5-6 with TRBJ2-7; D may be TRBD1 (6 bases). The receptor was derived from a woman older than 75 with COVID-19, enrolled during active disease. In DNA form, the CDR3 reads TGTGCCAGCAGCCCACCCCAGGGGCCCCACTACGAGCAGTACTTC. It translates to CASSPPQGPHYEQYF.